Each of the 17 T cell receptor beta chains below was sequenced from the same sample in a study of blood T cell repertoires in COVID-19. The table came from immunoSEQ multiplex PCR; TCRdb's copy has only in-frame clones and leaves some out. The data show about 42,000 clones, 92% seen once. The material sequenced was peripheral blood. The receptors come from a man in his fifties or sixties with active COVID-19.

The V call is TRBV28, the J call TRBJ2-7; 14 positions agree with TRBD2. Germline values: CDR1 MDHEN, CDR2 SYDVKM. This CDR3 has 19 residues. V shed 1 base and J 5 bases; nucleotides not matched to a gene: 13. The CDR3 nucleotides read TGTGCCAGCAGTTTATCCCCCCTCGGGACTAGCGGGAGTAGGCACGAGCAGTACTTC. Its protein product is CASSLSPLGTSGSRHEQYF.

The V and J genes are TRBV27 and TRBJ2-3; TRBD1 matches at 9 bases. V shed 4 bases, J shed 2 bases, and the junction held 4 bases outside the gene matches. The CDR3 has 15 residues. Germline V gives CDR1 MNHEY, CDR2 SMNVEV (reference sequence). This chain's CDR3 is CASSSRDRATDTQYF. Written as DNA, the CDR3 is TGTGCCAGCAGTTCAAGGGACAGGGCCACAGATACGCAGTATTTT.

The chain joins TRBV27 to TRBJ1-5; D remains unclear. Germline V gene sequence: CDR1 MNHEY, CDR2 SMNVEV (reference sequence). The CDR3 is made up of 15 amino acids. V lost 5 bases and J 9 bases, leaving 20 bases between the germline ends. In nucleotides, the CDR3 is TGTGCCAGCAGTCCTCGAGGTGGCCTATCTCGGCCCCAGCATTTT. Translation gives CASSPRGGLSRPQHF.

The chain joins TRBV24-1 to TRBJ1-5; D possibly corresponds to TRBD1 (5 bases). V lost 3 bases and J lost 3, with 17 bases in between. The CDR3 is made up of 17 amino acids. The germline CDR1 and CDR2 sequences are KGHDR and SFDVKD. Written as DNA, the CDR3 is TGTGCCACCAGTGATGCGGGGGTAGGGGCCGACAATCAGCCCCAGCATTTT. Protein product: CATSDAGVGADNQPQHF.

The chain recombines TRBV6-2 or TRBV6-3 with TRBJ1-6, with a possible D match to TRBD1 (6 bases). The V end lost 6 bases, the J end lost 10 bases, and 22 bases lay between the germline ends. The CDR3 totals 16 residues. From germline, CDR1 is MNHEY and CDR2 SVGEGT. The CDR3 spells CASSPPTGWGQSPLHF. CDR3 coding DNA: TGTGCCAGCAGCCCGCCCACGGGTTGGGGGCAGTCACCCCTCCACTTT.

The rearrangement joins TRBV12-3 or TRBV12-4 to TRBJ2-1; D might be TRBD2 (5 bases). V shed 6 bases and J shed 8 bases, with 11 bases lying between them. This CDR3 has 12 residues. The DNA of the CDR3 is TGTGCCAGCAGCCGTACTAGATATGAGCAGTTCTTC. Translation: CASSRTRYEQFF.

This clone was recorded only once. The rearrangement links TRBV6-1 to TRBJ1-1; 11 bases align to TRBD1. The V gene end was trimmed by 4 bases and the J gene end by 6 bases; junction bases not matched to a gene: 10. Germline V gives CDR1 MNHNS, CDR2 SASEGT. The CDR3 has 16 residues. CDR3: CASSVGQGAREAEAFF. CDR3 nucleotides: TGTGCCAGCAGTGTAGGACAGGGGGCCCGTGAGGCTGAAGCTTTCTTT.

The chain couples TRBV27 to TRBJ2-1, with TRBD2 identical over 12 bases. This CDR3 spans 17 amino acids. The trim removed 5 bases at V and 8 bases at J, leaving 13 bases unmatched. Germline loops: CDR1 MNHEY, CDR2 SMNVEV (reference sequence). CDR3 coding DNA: TGTGCCAGCAGTCAAAGGACTAGCGGGACCTTGAGGCATGAGCAGTTCTTC. It translates to CASSQRTSGTLRHEQFF.

The chain recombines TRBV7-9 with TRBJ2-7; the D gene is possibly TRBD1 (5 bases). The CDR3 totals 14 residues. Germline CDR1 is SEHNR and CDR2 is FQNEAQ (reference sequence). V gave up 2 bases and J gave up 2 bases, with 10 bases separating them. The CDR3 coding sequence is TGTGCCAGCAGCTTATGGCCGGACACCTACGAGCAGTACTTC. It specifies CASSLWPDTYEQYF.

This clone appeared once. The chain recombines TRBV6-4 with TRBJ1-4; D is ambiguous. From germline, CDR1 is MRHNA and CDR2 SNTAGT. The V end lost 3 bases, the J end lost 8 bases, and 13 bases lay between the germline ends. This CDR3 has 14 residues. The CDR3, as DNA: TGTGCCAGCAGTGAGTCGGGTGGCCGGGAAAAACTGTTTTTT. Translation gives CASSESGGREKLFF.

V is TRBV29-1 and J is TRBJ2-5; D unclear. The CDR3 runs to 14 residues. Germline assignment: CDR1 SQVTM and CDR2 ANQGSEA. V lost 5 bases and J 1 base, leaving 14 bases between the germline ends. In DNA form, the CDR3 reads TGCAGCGTTCTGCCGGGTGTGCTCCAAGAGACCCAGTACTTC. Translation gives CSVLPGVLQETQYF.

The rearrangement links TRBV11-3 to TRBJ2-5; 7 bases align to TRBD2. The CDR3 spans 15 residues. The junction had 10 bases not matched to a gene; V was cut back by 4 bases and J by 5 bases. Germline V gene lookup returns CDR1 SGHNT and CDR2 YENEEA. CDR3 coding DNA: TGTGCCAGCAGCTCTCGGGGAGGGGAATTGGAGACCCAGTACTTC. Its translation: CASSSRGGELETQYF.

The chain joins TRBV5-1 to TRBJ1-5, with D perhaps matching TRBD1 (5 bases). Germline V CDR1 and CDR2: SGHRS, YFSETQ. The length of the CDR3 is 16 residues. The ends were cut back, 0 bases at V and 2 bases at J, with 12 bases in the middle. As DNA, the CDR3 is TGCGCCAGCAGCTTGGACGGGGGAGGAGGCAATCAGCCCCAGCATTTT. Amino acids: CASSLDGGGGNQPQHF.

The chain links TRBV28 to TRBJ2-1, with a weak D call TRBD2 (5 bases). The CDR3 spans 15 residues. The germline CDR1 and CDR2 sequences are MDHEN and SYDVKM. V lost 2 bases to trimming and J lost 0 bases, with 8 bases between them. CDR3 sequence: CASSLSGSSYNEQFF. Written as DNA, the CDR3 is TGTGCCAGCAGTTTAAGTGGGAGCTCCTACAATGAGCAGTTCTTC.

This clone was detected once. The CDR3 is CASRTGLENTIYF. The DNA for the CDR3 is TGTGCCAGCAGGACAGGGTTGGAAAACACCATATATTTT. The rearrangement links TRBV12-3 or TRBV12-4 to TRBJ1-3; 7 bases fit TRBD1. The CDR3 contains 13 residues. V shed 6 bases, J shed 6 bases, and the junction held 5 bases outside the gene matches.

This chain joins TRBV5-1 and TRBJ2-3; 10 bases map to TRBD1. The CDR3 loop spans 15 amino acids. After removal of 5 bases from V and 1 base from J, the junction contained 4 bases not matched to a gene. Germline CDR1 reads SGHRS; CDR2 reads YFSETQ. CDR3 sequence reads: CASSSGTGGTDTQYF. As DNA, the CDR3 is TGCGCCAGCAGTTCCGGGACAGGGGGCACAGATACGCAGTATTTT.

The chain couples TRBV6-2 or TRBV6-3 to TRBJ1-2, with TRBD1 matching over 7 bases. Trimming took 2 bases from V and 8 from J; bases not matched to a gene: 11. Germline lookup yields CDR1 MNHEY and CDR2 SVGEGT. CDR3 length: 15 amino acids. CDR3 in DNA: TGTGCCAGCAGTTACGCCCTTTCGCAGGGGGGCGGCTACACCTTC. Translation gives CASSYALSQGGGYTF.